The present TCR beta chain was sequenced within a study of CD8 T cells in ankylosing spondylitis. Points from the study as a whole: Seven to nine highly homologous variants made up a TCR beta motif, and this motif appeared characteristic of ankylosing spondylitis blood. It was reported that disease-linked clones were significantly enriched in matched ankylosing spondylitis synovial fluid. Reports of some motif variants in reactive arthritis synovial fluid and blood predate this one.

Deletions cut 1 base from V and 6 bases from J, with 13 bases between. CDR1 and CDR2 (germline): GTSNPN, SVGIG (reference sequence). The CDR3 is 14 amino acids. Regarding this clonotype: What it binds is unknown.

Quantitative 5'-RACE with molecular barcodes produced the TCR beta libraries. TCRdb independently ran MiXCR on the 5' RACE reads; one entry per CDR3 protein. Among approximately 400,000 distinct CDR3 sequences listed, roughly a sixth were seen once. Sample: blood, either unsorted or a sorted T cell fraction (not recorded which). The genes are TRBV30 and TRBJ1-5; D gene uncertain. The TCR was taken from a male donor with ankylosing spondylitis. The CDR3 DNA follows: TGTGCCTGGAGTGCCCCACGGGCCGGTCAGCCCCAGCATTTT. It yields the protein CAWSAPRAGQPQHF.